The 23 T cell receptor beta chains below come from one sample, sequenced in a study of blood T cell repertoires in COVID-19. Profiling relied on immunoSEQ multiplex PCR, and the TCRdb table lists in-frame clones only, not all of them. The table includes about 200,000 clones, more than 65% detected once. Sequencing used peripheral blood. The source of these receptors is a woman older than 75 with acute or convalescent COVID-19.

The chain couples TRBV29-1 to TRBJ1-2, with a tentative D call TRBD1 (6 bases). V was clipped by 7 bases and J by 5 bases, with 11 bases between them. The CDR3 spans 11 residues. Germline CDR1 reads SQVTM; CDR2 reads ANQGSEA. In DNA, the CDR3 is TGCAGCGCGGGACAATCGTATGGCTACACCTTC. Its translation is CSAGQSYGYTF.

CDR3 DNA sequence: TGTGCCAGCAGTTACAAGGCAGGGAACACTGAAGCTTTCTTT. This sequence encodes CASSYKAGNTEAFF. The J gene is TRBJ1-1, the V gene TRBV6-6, with no clear D. The CDR3 length is 14 residues. The germline V and J ends were trimmed by 2 bases and 1 base, with 8 bases remaining between them. From germline, CDR1 is MNHNY and CDR2 SVGAGI (reference sequence).

The chain joins TRBV6-5 to TRBJ2-4; 15 bases line up with TRBD2. V shed 7 bases and J 7 bases; nucleotides not matched to a gene: 5. From germline, CDR1 is MNHEY and CDR2 SVGAGI. The CDR3 spans 15 residues. As DNA, the CDR3 is TGTGCCAGCACCGCGGGACTAGCGGGAGGTAACATTCAGTACTTC. Its translation is CASTAGLAGGNIQYF.

The rearrangement links TRBV19 to TRBJ1-5; TRBD1 agrees at 10 bases. Trimming cost V 5 bases and J 4 bases; bases outside gene matches: 8. The CDR3 length is 16 residues. The germline V gene encodes CDR1 LNHDA and CDR2 SQIVND (reference sequence). CDR3 region: CASSGPGTGANQPQHF. The CDR3 DNA reads TGTGCCAGTAGTGGCCCCGGGACAGGGGCGAATCAGCCCCAGCATTTT.

The chain has TRBV27 and TRBJ1-6, with D hard to call. Deletions cut 3 bases from V and 9 bases from J, with 18 bases between. Germline V gives CDR1 MNHEY, CDR2 SMNVEV (reference sequence). This CDR3 is 16 amino acids long. Here the CDR3 reads CASSFSPTKLGSPLHF. In DNA form, the CDR3 reads TGTGCCAGCAGTTTTAGCCCTACAAAGTTAGGTTCACCCCTCCACTTT.

This chain joins TRBV3-1 (or the pseudogene TRBV3-2) and TRBJ2-2; tentative D call: TRBD1 (7 bases). V lost 7 bases, J lost 0 bases, and 15 bases lay in between. Germline V gives CDR1 LGHDT, CDR2 YNNKEL (reference sequence). The CDR3 is 16 amino acids. The CDR3 nucleotides read TGTGCCAGCACCTTAGGGGGGACAGCGAACACCGGGGAGCTGTTTTTT. Amino acid sequence: CASTLGGTANTGELFF.

CDR3 amino acids: CSGRSQETQYF. CDR3 nucleotides: TGCAGTGGGAGGTCTCAAGAGACCCAGTACTTC. The chain combines TRBV20-1 with TRBJ2-5; weak D call: TRBD2 (5 bases). CDR1 DFQATT and CDR2 SNEGSKA come from the germline V gene (reference sequence). V was pared by 7 bases and J by 2 bases, with 8 bases between. The CDR3 covers 11 residues.

The V and J genes are TRBV18 and TRBJ2-3; D uncertain. The ends were cut back, 3 bases at V and 3 bases at J, with 4 bases in the middle. In germline, CDR1 is KGHSH, CDR2 LQKENI. This CDR3 is 12 amino acids long. In DNA form, the CDR3 reads TGTGCCAGCTCACCGACTACAGATACGCAGTATTTT. It codes for CASSPTTDTQYF.

The chain couples TRBV7-7 to TRBJ2-2, with D possibly being TRBD1 (6 bases). V dropped 5 bases and J dropped 1 base, with 11 bases sitting between them. CDR1 SSHAT and CDR2 FNYEAQ come from the germline V gene (reference sequence). The CDR3 loop spans 15 amino acids. Written as DNA, the CDR3 is TGTGCCAGCAGCCCAGGGGACAAGAACACCGGGGAGCTGTTTTTT. It is translated as CASSPGDKNTGELFF. The full variable domain, rest sourced from reference TRBV7-7 and TRBJ2-2, is GAGVSQSPRYKVTKRGQDVTLRCDPISSHATLYWYQQALGQGPEFLTYFNYEAQPDKSGLPSDRFSAERPEGSISTLTIQRTEQRDSAMYRCASSPGDKNTGELFFGEGSRLTVL.

Ten or more counts support this clone. The chain links TRBV29-1 to TRBJ2-5; 8 bases are a match to TRBD1. Per germline, CDR1 SQVTM and CDR2 ANQGSEA. Trimming cost V 2 bases and J 5 bases; bases outside gene matches: 4. The CDR3 consists of 13 residues. This chain's CDR3 is CSVEQGAAETQYF. The CDR3 DNA reads TGCAGCGTTGAACAGGGGGCAGCGGAGACCCAGTACTTC.

This clone was found once. The J gene is TRBJ1-4, the V gene TRBV25-1; 9 bases map to TRBD1. The germline gives CDR1 MGHDK, CDR2 SYGVNS. This CDR3 is built from 17 residues. The V segment lost 7 bases and the J segment 5 bases; nucleotides outside the gene matches: 14. The CDR3 here is CASTPTVGTGRNEKLFF. CDR3 DNA: TGTGCCAGCACTCCTACGGTGGGGACAGGGCGGAATGAAAAACTGTTTTTT.

Regarding this clone: Additional DNA sequences in this sample encode the identical CDR3. V is TRBV30 and J is TRBJ2-7; D unresolved. Trimming pared 1 base from V and 2 bases from J, leaving 6 bases between. This CDR3 has 12 residues. Looked up from germline, CDR1 is GTSNPN and CDR2 is SVGIG (reference sequence). CDR3 loop: CAWSGGAYEQYF. In nucleotides, the CDR3 is TGTGCCTGGAGTGGAGGCGCCTACGAGCAGTACTTC.

The CDR3 spells CASSLDGTKTYNEQFF. The CDR3 DNA reads as TGCGCCAGCAGCTTGGATGGGACAAAGACCTACAATGAGCAGTTCTTC. The chain employs TRBV5-1 and TRBJ2-1, with a tentative D call TRBD1 (6 bases). The germline gives CDR1 SGHRS, CDR2 YFSETQ. V lost 0 bases, J lost 2 bases, and 12 bases lay in between. The CDR3 is 16 amino acids. Drawing the rest from reference TRBV5-1 and TRBJ2-1, the complete variable domain is KAGVTQTPRYLIKTRGQQVTLSCSPISGHRSVSWYQQTPGQGLQFLFEYFSETQRNKGNFPGRFSGRQFSNSRSEMNVSTLELGDSALYLCASSLDGTKTYNEQFFGPGTRLTVL.

The chain has TRBV25-1 and TRBJ2-1; perhaps TRBD1 as D (6 bases). Between the trimmed V and J ends, which lost 1 base and 11 bases, there was a span of 12 bases. The length of the CDR3 is 13 residues. Germline V gene sequence: CDR1 MGHDK, CDR2 SYGVNS. CDR3 region: CASSESIGGKQFF. The CDR3 DNA follows: TGTGCCAGCAGTGAATCGATAGGGGGAAAGCAGTTCTTC.

The gene calls are TRBV6-5 and TRBJ1-3; TRBD1 agrees at 7 bases. This CDR3 region has 15 residues. Germline V gene sequence: CDR1 MNHEY, CDR2 SVGAGI. V lost 6 bases, J lost 0 bases, and 5 bases stayed unmatched. CDR3 DNA sequence: TGTGCCAGCAGATATACAGGGGACTCTGGAAACACCATATATTTT. This sequence encodes CASRYTGDSGNTIYF.

This rearrangement joins TRBV29-1 to TRBJ2-1; TRBD2 matches at 7 bases. This CDR3 comprises 13 residues. Per germline, CDR1 SQVTM and CDR2 ANQGSEA. J lost 6 bases, V lost 8 bases, and 10 bases had no gene match. CDR3 in DNA: TGCAGCTCCACTAAGGGCGGGGGCAATGAGCAGTTCTTC. This gives the protein CSSTKGGGNEQFF.

This chain connects TRBV6-6 to TRBJ1-2, with 7 nucleotides matching TRBD1. Trimming removed 6 bases from V and 6 bases from J; junction bases left unmatched: 16. Germline loops: CDR1 MNHNY, CDR2 SVGAGI (reference sequence). This CDR3 region has 16 residues. In DNA, the CDR3 is TGTGCCAGCAGCTACGATCTTTCGACAGGGAGAAATGGCTACACCTTC. Encoded protein: CASSYDLSTGRNGYTF.

J is TRBJ2-3 and V is TRBV5-1, with unresolved D. V dropped 1 base and J dropped 1 base, with 10 bases sitting between them. This CDR3 is 15 amino acids long. Germline V gene sequence: CDR1 SGHRS, CDR2 YFSETQ. CDR3 DNA: TGCGCCAGCAGCTTGTCCGCTACCGGCACAGATACGCAGTATTTT. Encoded protein: CASSLSATGTDTQYF. Drawing the rest from reference TRBV5-1 and TRBJ2-3, the complete variable domain is KAGVTQTPRYLIKTRGQQVTLSCSPISGHRSVSWYQQTPGQGLQFLFEYFSETQRNKGNFPGRFSGRQFSNSRSEMNVSTLELGDSALYLCASSLSATGTDTQYFGPGTRLTVL.

V usage is TRBV18 and J usage is TRBJ2-1, with TRBD1 as a possible D gene (5 bases). Trimming removed 4 bases at V and 4 bases at J, with 11 bases between. The CDR3 sequence is 14 residues long. Germline CDR1 KGHSH, CDR2 LQKENI. CDR3 nucleotides: TGTGCCAGCTCACAACAACAGGCTTACAATGAGCAGTTCTTC. Translating gives CASSQQQAYNEQFF.

This chain uses TRBV5-6 with TRBJ1-5; 7 positions agree with TRBD1. J lost 5 bases, V lost 0 bases, and 5 bases had no gene match. The CDR3 covers 15 residues. Per the germline V gene, CDR1 is SGHDT and CDR2 is YYEEEE. The CDR3 DNA reads as TGTGCCAGCAGCTTGGCACAGGGGATCGATCAGCCCCAGCATTTT. Protein product: CASSLAQGIDQPQHF.

The gene calls are TRBV7-8 and TRBJ1-1; 9 nucleotides align to TRBD1. After removal of 5 bases from V and 5 bases from J, the junction contained 15 bases not matched to a gene. The length of the CDR3 is 17 residues. Germline V lookup: CDR1 SGHVS, CDR2 FQNEAQ. CDR3 residues: CASSRRQGDVQRTEAFF. CDR3 in DNA: TGTGCCAGCAGCCGAAGACAGGGGGATGTTCAGAGGACTGAAGCTTTCTTT.

A few counts support this clone. The rearrangement joins TRBV6-5 to TRBJ1-5, with TRBD1 identical over 8 bases. Germline CDR1 and CDR2: MNHEY and SVGAGI. Trimming removed 8 bases from V and 3 bases from J; junction bases left unmatched: 9. The CDR3 is 15 amino acids. Here the CDR3 DNA reads TGTGCCAGCGAACGGACAGGGAAGGCCAATCAGCCCCAGCATTTT. This sequence encodes CASERTGKANQPQHF.

This clone was counted between two and nine times. The chain uses TRBV7-6 and TRBJ2-2, with 12 bases aligning to TRBD2. V dropped 2 bases and J dropped 6; count of bases not matched to a gene: 4. The length of the CDR3 is 16 residues. In germline, CDR1 is SGHVS, CDR2 FNYEAQ. The CDR3, as DNA: TGTGCCAGCAGCTTACCTAGCGGGGGGGCCCCCGGGGAGCTGTTTTTT. This sequence encodes CASSLPSGGAPGELFF.